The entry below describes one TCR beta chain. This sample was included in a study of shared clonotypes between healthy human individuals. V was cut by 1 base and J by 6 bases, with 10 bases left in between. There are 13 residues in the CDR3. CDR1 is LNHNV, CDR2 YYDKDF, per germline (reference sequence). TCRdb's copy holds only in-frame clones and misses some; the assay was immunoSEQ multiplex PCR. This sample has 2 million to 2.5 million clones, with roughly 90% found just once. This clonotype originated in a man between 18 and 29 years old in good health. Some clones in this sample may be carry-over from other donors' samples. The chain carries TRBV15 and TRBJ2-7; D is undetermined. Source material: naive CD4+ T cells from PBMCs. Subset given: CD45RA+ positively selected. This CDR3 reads CATSRGLLSEQYF. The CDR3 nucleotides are TGTGCCACCAGCAGAGGCCTGTTGAGCGAGCAGTACTTC.